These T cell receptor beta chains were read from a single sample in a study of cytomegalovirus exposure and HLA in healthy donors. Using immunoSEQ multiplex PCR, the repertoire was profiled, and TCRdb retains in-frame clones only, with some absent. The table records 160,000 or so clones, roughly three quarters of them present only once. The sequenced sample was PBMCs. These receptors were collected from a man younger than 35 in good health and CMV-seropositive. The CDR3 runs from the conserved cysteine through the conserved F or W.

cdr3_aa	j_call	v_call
CASSDDGTSTDTQYF	TRBJ2-3	TRBV6-1
CASIGLAGAWDTQYF	TRBJ2-3	TRBV6-1
CASSPWGTGETQYF	TRBJ2-5	TRBV7-8
CASSESGQVKETQYF	TRBJ2-5	TRBV10-1
CASSQALRETNTGELFF	TRBJ2-2	TRBV4-1
CASSEIGGITYNEQFF	TRBJ2-1	TRBV6-1
CASSPSHTGELFF	TRBJ2-2	TRBV6-5
CASSRGQPGDTQYF	TRBJ2-3	TRBV7-8
CASSPLDRSTDTQYF	TRBJ2-3	TRBV18
CASSSGQPYNEQFF	TRBJ2-1	TRBV5-6
CASSYSGGRATGELFF	TRBJ2-2	TRBV6-5
CSVDVTGSAYEQYF	TRBJ2-7	TRBV29-1
CAWSITGGMNTEAFF	TRBJ1-1	TRBV30
CASNPESGRVSYNEQFF	TRBJ2-1	TRBV27
CASTGGAGSDEQFF	TRBJ2-1	TRBV2
CASSLRVARSRANVLTF	TRBJ2-6	TRBV11-1
CATSPDRGSLETQYF	TRBJ2-5	TRBV15
CASSLRTDSNQPQHF	TRBJ1-5	TRBV18